This is a list of T cell receptor beta chains from one sample in a study of blood T cell repertoires in COVID-19. Here immunoSEQ multiplex PCR was the method, and the copy in TCRdb shows in-frame clones only, minus some. Among 100,000 to 150,000 clones listed, around 90% were seen once. Sequencing was carried out using peripheral blood. These receptors all come from a man in his fifties with COVID-19, enrolled during active disease. The CDR3 runs from the conserved cysteine through the conserved F or W. Each record gives: V gene, clone size, J gene, CDR3 protein. Only part of the rows carry a size: once, few, many, or a class if the clone is expanded.

V gene: TRBV4-1; clone size: NA; J gene: TRBJ2-7; CDR3 protein: CASSQDRPLSGELNYEQYF
V gene: TRBV5-4; clone size: NA; J gene: TRBJ2-5; CDR3 protein: CASSLAGRAGLETQYF
V gene: TRBV5-1; clone size: NA; J gene: TRBJ2-1; CDR3 protein: CASSLGTSNEQFF
V gene: TRBV7-3; clone size: NA; J gene: TRBJ2-3; CDR3 protein: CASSFEGARTDTQYF
V gene: TRBV2; clone size: NA; J gene: TRBJ1-4; CDR3 protein: CASTTVTLNEKLFF
V gene: TRBV6-1; clone size: NA; J gene: TRBJ2-3; CDR3 protein: CASSEAVAGGTGSADTQYF
V gene: TRBV2; clone size: once; J gene: TRBJ2-1; CDR3 protein: CASNGDNEQFF
V gene: TRBV28; clone size: NA; J gene: TRBJ1-2; CDR3 protein: CASSSRRWGGGYTF
V gene: TRBV27; clone size: NA; J gene: TRBJ2-1; CDR3 protein: CASSSTSGRDEQFF
V gene: TRBV27; clone size: NA; J gene: TRBJ2-5; CDR3 protein: CASSLMGQGKETQYF
V gene: TRBV5-1; clone size: NA; J gene: TRBJ1-5; CDR3 protein: CASSFGQNQPQHF
V gene: TRBV30; clone size: NA; J gene: TRBJ1-2; CDR3 protein: CAWTGTGVGGYTF
V gene: TRBV10-3; clone size: NA; J gene: TRBJ1-1; CDR3 protein: CAIAGEGAREAFF
V gene: TRBV18; clone size: NA; J gene: TRBJ1-5; CDR3 protein: CASSIRQGEGQPQHF
V gene: TRBV2; clone size: NA; J gene: TRBJ2-3; CDR3 protein: CASSDTSTDTQYF
V gene: TRBV27; clone size: NA; J gene: TRBJ2-3; CDR3 protein: CASSSSGRANTQYF
V gene: TRBV15; clone size: NA; J gene: TRBJ2-3; CDR3 protein: CATSWGVGSTDTQYF
V gene: TRBV6-6; clone size: NA; J gene: TRBJ2-5; CDR3 protein: CASSWRDAETQYF
V gene: TRBV15; clone size: NA; J gene: TRBJ2-5; CDR3 protein: CATSRTGSSQETQYF
V gene: TRBV5-1; clone size: NA; J gene: TRBJ2-3; CDR3 protein: CASRPTSGGTDTQYF
V gene: TRBV23-1; clone size: NA; J gene: TRBJ1-5; CDR3 protein: CASSQSYPTEPQHF
V gene: TRBV28; clone size: NA; J gene: TRBJ2-7; CDR3 protein: CASSLLGSGRSYEQYF
V gene: TRBV5-1; clone size: NA; J gene: TRBJ2-3; CDR3 protein: CASSLGRTSGTDTQYF
V gene: TRBV29-1; clone size: few; J gene: TRBJ1-2; CDR3 protein: CSVSRGNYGYTF
V gene: TRBV5-1; clone size: NA; J gene: TRBJ1-2; CDR3 protein: CASHPGRGNYGYTF
V gene: TRBV19; clone size: NA; J gene: TRBJ1-3; CDR3 protein: CASSDHEVPGNTIYF
V gene: TRBV10-3; clone size: NA; J gene: TRBJ1-1; CDR3 protein: CAITTGQGSEAFF
V gene: TRBV9; clone size: NA; J gene: TRBJ2-1; CDR3 protein: CASSDGSDRNEQFF